The 7 T cell receptor beta chains listed next were all sequenced from one sample in a study of cytomegalovirus exposure and HLA in healthy donors. Both 60 Vbeta primers and 13 Jbeta primers went into the PCR. Measured with immunoSEQ multiplex PCR; TCRdb has only the in-frame clones, and not every one. Among about 170,000 clones listed, 65% to 85% were seen once. Material: PBMCs. The source of these receptors is a woman aged 50 to 60 in good health and CMV-seropositive.

This clone occurred once. The rearrangement links TRBV7-2 to TRBJ1-3, with TRBD1 matching over 7 bases. Germline loops: CDR1 SGHTA, CDR2 FQGNSA. The length of the CDR3 is 16 residues. The V gene end was trimmed by 1 base and the J gene end by 2 bases; junction bases not matched to a gene: 5. The CDR3 protein is CASSLDRQGTGNTIYF. DNA of the CDR3: TGTGCCAGCAGCTTAGACCGACAGGGAACTGGAAACACCATATATTTT.

The chain combines TRBV15 with TRBJ2-7; tentatively, D is TRBD1 (6 bases). The V and J ends lost 3 bases and 3 bases respectively, with 15 bases between them. From germline, CDR1 is LNHNV and CDR2 YYDKDF (reference sequence). The CDR3 is 15 residues long. The CDR3 is CATSRGSTGLYEQYF. The CDR3 DNA reads TGTGCCACCAGCAGGGGATCCACAGGGCTCTACGAGCAGTACTTC.

This clone was seen a handful of times. The chain recombines TRBV7-8 with TRBJ2-7; TRBD1 agrees at 9 bases. Per germline, CDR1 SGHVS and CDR2 FQNEAQ. The junction had 10 bases not matched to a gene; V was cut back by 5 bases and J by 2 bases. This CDR3 region has 16 residues. The CDR3 is CASSNPSGQGAYEQYF. In DNA, the CDR3 is TGTGCCAGCAGCAACCCCTCGGGACAGGGTGCCTACGAGCAGTACTTC.

This clone was detected once. This rearrangement joins TRBV5-4 to TRBJ2-5, with 11 nucleotides matching TRBD2. Gene TRBJ2-7 matches the end of the DNA better, so the J call may be wrong. The germline V gene encodes CDR1 SGHNT and CDR2 YYREEE (reference sequence). The CDR3 is 15 residues long. DNA for the CDR3: TGTGCCAGCAGCAGATCTAGCGGGGGGCCTGTCGAGCAGTACTTC. It translates to CASSRSSGGPVEQYF.

DNA for the CDR3: TGTGCCAGCAGCTCATTGTCAAGCACAGATACGCAGTATTTT. Translation: CASSSLSSTDTQYF. This chain uses TRBV7-2 with TRBJ2-3; the D is unclear. V lost 4 bases and J lost 0, with 8 bases in between. The CDR3 length is 14 residues. Germline loops: CDR1 SGHTA, CDR2 FQGNSA.

On this clone itself: Germline and junction disagree at one end, which may indicate a read error. The J gene is TRBJ1-4, the V gene TRBV12-5; TRBD1 agrees at 7 bases. Germline CDR1 is LGHNT and CDR2 is FRNRAP. The CDR3 is 15 residues long. The CDR3 DNA sequence: TGTGCTAGTGGTTTGTCTAGGGGGCGGGGAGAAAAACTATTTTTT. Residues: CASGLSRGRGEKLFF.

The chain employs TRBV2 and TRBJ2-2; TRBD1 matches at 7 bases. This CDR3 has 15 amino acids. Germline values: CDR1 SNHLY, CDR2 FYNNEI. The trim removed 9 bases at V and 5 bases at J, leaving 12 bases unmatched. The CDR3 loop is CASHLVAGGTGELFF. In DNA, the CDR3 is TGTGCCAGTCACCTTGTGGCAGGGGGAACCGGGGAGCTGTTTTTT.